This T cell receptor beta chain comes out of a study of blood T cell repertoires in COVID-19. Cohort assignment relied on participant-reported clinical history. TCRdb's copy holds only in-frame clones and misses some; the assay was immunoSEQ multiplex PCR. This sample carries about 150,000 clones, just under 85% of them seen once, and the ten largest clones take 3% to 4%. The CDR3 spans 12 residues. Germline values: CDR1 SQVTM, CDR2 ANQGSEA. With 3 bases removed from V and 3 bases from J, the gap between germline ends came to 8 bases. This receptor was identified in a woman aged 45-65 years with acute COVID-19. The sample comprised PBMCs or T cells enriched from blood (not recorded which). J is TRBJ1-2 and V is TRBV29-1; D gene ambiguous. This CDR3 reads CSVEDGDYGYTF. The CDR3 DNA reads TGCAGCGTTGAGGACGGGGACTATGGCTACACCTTC.